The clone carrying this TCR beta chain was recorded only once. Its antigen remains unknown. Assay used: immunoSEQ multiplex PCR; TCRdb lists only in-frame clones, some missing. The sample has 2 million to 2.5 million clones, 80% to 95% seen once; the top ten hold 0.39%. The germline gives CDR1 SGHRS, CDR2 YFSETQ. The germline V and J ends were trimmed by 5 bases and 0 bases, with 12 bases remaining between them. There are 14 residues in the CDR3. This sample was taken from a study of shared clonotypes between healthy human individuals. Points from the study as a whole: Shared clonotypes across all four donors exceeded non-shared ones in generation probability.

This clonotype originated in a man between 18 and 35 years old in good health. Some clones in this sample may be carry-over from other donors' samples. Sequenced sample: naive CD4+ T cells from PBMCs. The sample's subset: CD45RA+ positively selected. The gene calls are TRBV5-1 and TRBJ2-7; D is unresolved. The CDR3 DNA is TGCGCCAGCAGTATCGCCCACAGCTCCTACGAGCAGTACTTC. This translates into CASSIAHSSYEQYF.